What follows are 2 T cell receptor beta chains derived from one specimen sequenced in a study of cytomegalovirus exposure and HLA in healthy donors. The PCR used 60 Vbeta and 13 Jbeta primers. TCRdb's copy holds only in-frame clones and misses some; the assay was immunoSEQ multiplex PCR. The profile shows tens of thousands of clones, around three quarters of them singletons. Sequencing used PBMCs. The receptors shown here come from a man aged 25-45 years in good health and CMV-seronegative.

This rearrangement joins TRBV5-4 to TRBJ2-3; D is undetermined. Germline V gene sequence: CDR1 SGHNT, CDR2 YYREEE (reference sequence). V was clipped by 4 bases and J by 1 base, with 10 bases between them. This CDR3 comprises 14 residues. DNA for the CDR3: TGTGCCAGCAGCCCGGAGTGGGGCACAGATACGCAGTATTTT. Translated, it gives CASSPEWGTDTQYF.

The V gene is TRBV6-1, the J gene TRBJ1-5; D is undetermined. The germline CDR1 and CDR2 sequences are MNHNS and SASEGT. This CDR3 has 14 residues. Trimming pared 6 bases from V and 7 bases from J, leaving 16 bases between. As DNA, the CDR3 is TGTGCCAGCAGCGGTTCGTTTGAGGGACAGCCCCAGCATTTT. It yields the protein CASSGSFEGQPQHF.